The rows below give T cell receptor beta chains drawn from one sample of a study of T cell changes during pregnancy in multiple sclerosis. The method was immunoSEQ multiplex PCR; TCRdb's version includes in-frame clones alone and lacks a portion of them. In the table there are tens of thousands of clones, 85% to 95% of which are singletons. Specimen: peripheral blood, collected after pregnancy. The receptors originated from a female donor with multiple sclerosis, enrolled in a pregnancy study. The CDR3 runs from the conserved cysteine through the conserved F or W. D genes are given only for firm matches. Rows may omit the clone size; those that give it use once, few, many or a size class.

J,size,D,V,CDR3,DNA
TRBJ2-5,.,.,TRBV6-1,CASSDRQQETQYF,TGTGCCAGCAGTGATCGACAGCAAGAGACCCAGTACTTC
TRBJ1-1,.,TRBD1,TRBV19,CASSIGQGLRMEAFF,TGTGCCAGTAGTATTGGACAGGGCTTAAGGATGGAAGCTTTCTTT
TRBJ2-7,.,.,TRBV6-5,CASSYSGAEGYEQYF,TGTGCCAGCAGTTACTCTGGAGCCGAGGGCTACGAGCAGTACTTC
TRBJ1-2,.,.,TRBV30,CAWEGANYGYTF,TGTGCCTGGGAAGGGGCTAACTATGGCTACACCTTC
TRBJ2-1,.,TRBD2,TRBV19,CASSIGGFAVEQFF,TGTGCCAGTAGTATCGGGGGGTTCGCTGTTGAGCAGTTCTTC
TRBJ2-3,.,.,TRBV11-3,CASSLGSGETDTQYF,TGTGCCAGCAGCTTAGGTTCAGGCGAGACAGATACGCAGTATTTT
TRBJ2-7,.,TRBD2,TRBV4-2,CASSQESSGTSGSLEQYF,TGTGCCAGCAGCCAAGAGAGCTCCGGGACTAGCGGGAGCCTCGAGCAGTACTTC
TRBJ2-5,.,.,TRBV5-1,CASSPGETQYF,TGCGCCAGCTCCCCGGGGGAGACCCAGTACTTC
TRBJ1-5,.,.,TRBV4-3,CASSQDSNSNQPQHF,TGCGCCAGCAGCCAAGACAGTAATAGCAATCAGCCCCAGCATTTT
TRBJ1-5,.,.,TRBV27,CASSVGGQPQHF,TGTGCCAGCAGTGTCGGGGGGCAGCCCCAGCATTTT
TRBJ2-1,.,TRBD1,TRBV19,CASSIKGGRTGGFFRHRDEQFF,TGTGCCAGTAGTATCAAGGGGGGCCGGACAGGGGGCTTTTTCCGTCATCGAGATGAGCAGTTCTTC
TRBJ2-2,.,TRBD2,TRBV4-2,CASSQVLAGVTGELFF,TGTGCCAGCAGCCAAGTTTTAGCGGGAGTCACCGGGGAGCTGTTTTTT
TRBJ2-7,once,.,TRBV14,CASSLESRGYYEQYF,TGTGCCAGCAGCCTCGAATCAAGGGGTTACTACGAGCAGTACTTC
TRBJ2-7,.,.,TRBV6-5,CASTNRAPYEQYF,TGTGCCAGCACCAACAGGGCGCCCTACGAGCAGTACTTC
TRBJ1-1,.,TRBD1,TRBV4-1,CASSQEAQGGMVSEAFF,TGCGCCAGCAGCCAAGAAGCACAGGGGGGCATGGTATCTGAAGCTTTCTTT
TRBJ1-1,.,.,TRBV27,CASSPSVAALRLNTEAFF,TGTGCCAGCAGTCCCTCCGTGGCGGCTCTCAGATTGAACACTGAAGCTTTCTTT